These 20 T cell receptor beta chains share one sample of origin, sequenced in a study of blood T cell repertoires in COVID-19. Only in-frame clones appear in the TCRdb table, and some are missing; sequencing was by immunoSEQ multiplex PCR. Here the sample spans 150,000 to 200,000 clones, approximately 90% being singletons. The sample taken for sequencing was peripheral blood. The receptors come from a man aged 40-50 years with active or convalescent COVID-19.

This chain joins TRBV7-6 and TRBJ2-4, with D perhaps TRBD2 (6 bases). This CDR3 has 14 amino acids. Germline V gene data show CDR1 as SGHVS and CDR2 as FNYEAQ. V lost 0 bases and J lost 8, with 11 bases in between. In DNA form, the CDR3 reads TGTGCCAGCAGCTTAGCTGGAGGGGTCGACATTCAGTACTTC. Amino acid sequence: CASSLAGGVDIQYF.

V and J are TRBV2 and TRBJ2-7; TRBD2 matches at 16 bases. The CDR3 length is 18 residues. Germline V lookup: CDR1 SNHLY, CDR2 FYNNEI. V lost 5 bases and J lost 5; bases outside the gene matches: 12. CDR3 region: CASSFPGLAGGAVNEQYF. The CDR3 DNA is TGTGCCAGCAGTTTCCCGGGACTAGCGGGAGGGGCGGTAAACGAGCAGTACTTC.

This chain links TRBV7-2 with TRBJ2-3; TRBD2 matches 7 bases. The CDR3 totals 17 residues. Germline assignment: CDR1 SGHTA and CDR2 FQGNSA. Germline trimming cut 1 base from V and 0 bases from J; bases unmatched to any gene: 7. CDR3 DNA sequence: TGTGCCAGCAGCTTAGGTCAAGCGGGATTCAGCACAGATACGCAGTATTTT. Protein: CASSLGQAGFSTDTQYF.

The rearrangement uses TRBV24-1 and TRBJ1-5; tentatively, D is TRBD1 (5 bases). Looked up from germline, CDR1 is KGHDR and CDR2 is SFDVKD. The CDR3 contains 16 residues. V lost 3 bases to trimming and J lost 3 bases, with 14 bases between them. CDR3 loop: CATSDPAQVTNQPQHF. The CDR3 DNA sequence: TGTGCCACCAGTGATCCAGCACAGGTCACCAATCAGCCCCAGCATTTT.

The CDR3 region is CASSQFGDYSNQPQHF. The CDR3 bases are TGCGCCAGCAGCCAATTCGGGGATTATAGCAATCAGCCCCAGCATTTT. The rearrangement uses TRBV4-1 and TRBJ1-5; D is unresolved. This CDR3 contains 16 residues. CDR1 and CDR2 (germline): MGHRA, YSYEKL. With 2 bases removed from V and 0 bases from J, the gap between germline ends came to 11 bases.

This clone is a singleton in its sample. Here the CDR3 reads CASRNYGQSEAFF. The CDR3 bases are TGCGCCAGCAGAAATTATGGACAGTCTGAAGCTTTCTTT. V usage is TRBV5-1 and J usage is TRBJ1-1; a weak D match, TRBD1 (6 bases). The germline V gene has CDR1 SGHRS and CDR2 YFSETQ. This CDR3 comprises 13 residues. Trimming removed 5 bases at V and 6 bases at J, with 14 bases between.

The chain joins TRBV6-5 to TRBJ1-1; 8 nucleotides align to TRBD1. In germline, CDR1 is MNHEY, CDR2 SVGAGI. Trimming at V came to 1 base and at J to 5 bases, leaving 9 bases not matched to a gene. The CDR3 length is 16 residues. In DNA form, the CDR3 reads TGTGCCAGCAGTTACTTAGGACAGGGTTTTTGGACTGAAGCTTTCTTT. Its translation is CASSYLGQGFWTEAFF.

This rearrangement joins TRBV7-9 to TRBJ2-6; D may be TRBD2 (6 bases). The CDR3 sequence is 16 residues long. The germline gives CDR1 SEHNR, CDR2 FQNEAQ (reference sequence). V lost 3 bases and J 2 bases, leaving 11 bases between the germline ends. In DNA, the CDR3 is TGTGCCAGCAGCTTCGGGACTCCCACTGGGGCCAACGTCCTGACTTTC. Residues: CASSFGTPTGANVLTF.

The rearrangement uses TRBV7-2 and TRBJ1-2; 7 nucleotides match TRBD1. V was clipped by 6 bases and J by 0 bases; unmatched bases: 7. The CDR3 totals 15 residues. In germline, CDR1 is SGHTA, CDR2 FQGNSA. CDR3 DNA: TGTGCCAGCAGTAAACAGGGGACTCCTAACTATGGCTACACCTTC. This sequence encodes CASSKQGTPNYGYTF.

V and J are TRBV7-9 and TRBJ1-2; possibly TRBD1 for D (5 bases). Trimming removed 5 bases at V and 4 bases at J, with 11 bases between. The CDR3 covers 13 residues. Germline CDR1 reads SEHNR; CDR2 reads FQNEAQ (reference sequence). CDR3 residues: CASSVRGVYGYTF. DNA of the CDR3: TGTGCCAGCAGCGTACGGGGGGTCTATGGCTACACCTTC.

V usage is TRBV7-2 and J usage is TRBJ1-2, with 11 bases that match TRBD1. Unmatched junction bases numbered 6, after V lost 4 bases and J lost 5 bases. The germline V gene has CDR1 SGHTA and CDR2 FQGNSA. This CDR3 spans 15 amino acids. The CDR3: CASSSPGQGAYGYTF. The CDR3 bases are TGTGCCAGCAGCTCCCCCGGACAGGGGGCTTATGGCTACACCTTC.

The chain is built from TRBV28 and TRBJ2-3; no clear D gene. The CDR3 is 12 amino acids. Trimming shortened V by 1 base and J by 5 bases, and 4 bases separated the two germline ends. In germline, CDR1 is MDHEN, CDR2 SYDVKM. The CDR3 region is CASSLFKDTQYF. CDR3 DNA: TGTGCCAGCAGTTTATTCAAAGATACGCAGTATTTT.

This chain uses TRBV10-2 with TRBJ2-2; 7 bases are shared with TRBD1. Germline V gene lookup returns CDR1 WSHSY and CDR2 SAAADI. Losses at the gene ends were 6 bases for V and 7 bases for J; bases not matched to a gene: 14. The CDR3 totals 16 residues. The CDR3 DNA reads as TGCGCCAGCAGCGACAGGGACCCAAGTATGGGCGGGGAGCTGTTTTTT. It translates to CASSDRDPSMGGELFF.

DNA of the CDR3: TGTGCCAGCAGCTTGGGACCGACTACTAGCTATGGCTACACCTTC. Amino acid sequence: CASSLGPTTSYGYTF. V is TRBV5-6 and J is TRBJ1-2; no reliable D call. The germline V gene has CDR1 SGHDT and CDR2 YYEEEE. CDR3 length equals 15 residues. V dropped 0 bases and J dropped 4 bases, with 13 bases sitting between them.

V and J are TRBV5-4 and TRBJ2-2, with 7 positions matching TRBD1. This CDR3 is built from 14 residues. Germline-derived CDR1 and CDR2 are SGHNT and YYREEE (reference sequence). With 4 bases clipped from V and 5 bases from J, the junction kept 5 bases outside the gene matches. DNA of the CDR3: TGTGCCAGCAGCGTGGACAGGTCGACCGGGGAGCTGTTTTTT. Protein product: CASSVDRSTGELFF.

The CDR3 DNA sequence: TGTGCCAGCAGCCCGGACAGGGAGGGAGGCTACACCTTC. It is translated as CASSPDREGGYTF. The chain has TRBV11-2 and TRBJ1-2; 8 bases map to TRBD1. CDR1 is SGHAT, CDR2 FQNNGV, per germline. With V trimmed by 5 bases and J by 8 bases, 7 bases remained unmatched. This CDR3 is built from 13 residues.

The CDR3 loop reads CASTNLVGGWDTEAFF. The CDR3 DNA sequence: TGTGCCAGTACAAATTTGGTTGGGGGGTGGGACACTGAAGCTTTCTTT. The chain links TRBV19 to TRBJ1-1, with a possible D match to TRBD1 (5 bases). The CDR3 is 16 amino acids. Trimming removed 7 bases from V and 3 bases from J, with 21 bases in between. Looked up from germline, CDR1 is LNHDA and CDR2 is SQIVND (reference sequence).

V and J are TRBV28 and TRBJ2-1; tentatively, D is TRBD2 (5 bases). The CDR3 is 13 amino acids. Trimming shortened V by 3 bases and J by 8 bases, and 11 bases separated the two germline ends. Germline V gene sequence: CDR1 MDHEN, CDR2 SYDVKM. CDR3 nucleotide sequence: TGTGCCAGCAGTTTTAGTTTGAGGGATGAGCAGTTCTTC. Translated: CASSFSLRDEQFF.

V is TRBV18 and J is TRBJ1-2; D unclear. V shed 3 bases and J shed 1 base, with 15 bases lying between them. The CDR3 consists of 16 residues. Germline CDR1 KGHSH, CDR2 LQKENI. CDR3 region: CASSPPRLQVNYGYTF. CDR3 coding DNA: TGTGCCAGCTCACCGCCCCGCCTTCAGGTTAACTATGGCTACACCTTC.

The chain uses TRBV11-2 and TRBJ1-1, with TRBD1 matching 7 bases. J lost 5 bases, V lost 4 bases, and 7 bases had no gene match. The CDR3 sequence is 14 residues long. Germline V gene data show CDR1 as SGHAT and CDR2 as FQNNGV. In DNA form, the CDR3 reads TGTGCCAGCAGCTATAACAGGGGTGAGACTGAAGCTTTCTTT. Encoded protein: CASSYNRGETEAFF.